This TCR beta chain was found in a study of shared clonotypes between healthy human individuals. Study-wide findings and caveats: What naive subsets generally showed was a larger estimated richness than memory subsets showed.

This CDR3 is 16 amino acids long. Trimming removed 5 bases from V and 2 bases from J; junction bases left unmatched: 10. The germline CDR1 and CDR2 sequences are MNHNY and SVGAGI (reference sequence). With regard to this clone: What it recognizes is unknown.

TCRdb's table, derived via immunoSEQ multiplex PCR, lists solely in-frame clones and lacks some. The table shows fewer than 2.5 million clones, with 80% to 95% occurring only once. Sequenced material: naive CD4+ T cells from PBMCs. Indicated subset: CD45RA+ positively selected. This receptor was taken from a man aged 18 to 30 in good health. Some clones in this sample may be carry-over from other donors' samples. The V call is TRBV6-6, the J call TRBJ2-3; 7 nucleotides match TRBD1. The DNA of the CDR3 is TGTGCCAGCAGTCCACCGGGACAGAGAGTCACAGATACGCAGTATTTT. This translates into CASSPPGQRVTDTQYF.